The T cell receptor (beta chain) described here comes from a study of T cells in Graves' hyperthyroidism and ophthalmopathy. The sample holds a few counts of this clonotype. The antigen is not known. Overall study results and limits: Most clonotypes expanded in thyroid above 0.001 were likewise present in blood. Ophthalmopathy was distinguished from stable hyperthyroidism by 13 V-J signatures.

Using RNA transcripts as the source, TCR beta CDR3 regions were amplified. The HTBI set primed first-round TCR CDR3 RT-PCR. TCRdb reprocessed the multiplex PCR reads via MiXCR and lists one record per CDR3 protein. This table has hundreds of thousands of distinct CDR3 sequences, approximately 15% appearing once. Exclusion of a patient resulted from uncontrolled infection, other autoimmune disease, pregnancy or lactation. Fresh 10 ml peripheral blood yielded PBMCs. The CDR3 contains 15 residues. V lost 6 bases and J 8 bases, leaving 23 bases between the germline ends. Germline V gene data show CDR1 as SGDLS and CDR2 as YYNGEE.

Specimen: blood. The rearrangement links TRBV9 to TRBJ1-1; D gene ambiguous. The sequence was collected from a man between 18 and 35 years old with Graves' ophthalmopathy. CDR3 sequence reads: CASTLPRSHTAEAFF. As DNA, the CDR3 is TGTGCCAGCACCCTACCCCGGTCACACACGGCCGAAGCTTTCTTT.